Sequencing of this T cell receptor beta chain was carried out in a study of T-cell memory formation after mild COVID-19 (dated by TCRdb to the early 2020s). The study in broad terms: TCR sequence clusters from the two donors were found to be largely donor specific. In two donors, T-cell clones that expanded and contracted after mild COVID-19 were followed by sequencing TCRalpha and TCRbeta repertoires longitudinally. The cohort comprised two young, previously healthy adult volunteers, one female and one male.

The CDR3 holds 15 amino acids from the cysteine to the phenylalanine. The sequence is cut down to CDR3 DNA, 45 bases in frame from base 1. V lost 6 bases and J lost 4 bases; the stretch between them is 13 bases long. The data were produced on an Illumina NovaSeq 6000. TCRalpha and TCRbeta cDNA libraries were constructed by 5'RACE with constant-segment primers, with sample barcodes and unique molecular identifiers being introduced. Trizol reagent was used to extract RNA from every sample. Library amplification was performed in two PCR steps, and a second sample barcode and Illumina TruSeq adapters were introduced in the second step. The libraries were sequenced on an Illumina NovaSeq using 2 x 150 bp paired-end reads. Per the authors' processing: Demultiplexing of reads and collapsing into UMI-guided consensus sequences were performed with migec v1.2.7. Using mixcr v2.1.11, UMI consensuses were aligned to TRA and TRB V and J templates and then assembled into clonotypes. A clonotype was counted as expanded or contracted only if both edgeR and NoisET called the change significant, with noise models trained on biological replicates. For edgeR calls, a false discovery rate-adjusted p below 0.01 and a log2 fold-change threshold of 1 were applied. As an exploratory analysis of dynamics, max-normalized trajectories of the 1000 most abundant clonotypes were examined by PCA with hierarchical clustering. Separately sequenced CD4+ and CD8+ repertoires were used to assign the CD4 or CD8 phenotype of responding clones. TCRdb applied fastp at Q25 and MiXCR to the public reads, then kept only in-frame beta chains. Here each entry gathers all rows of one CDR3 protein and keeps the most common genes and DNA. The V and J calls here are based on TCRdb, not the publication. The sample table records 550,000 to 650,000 distinct CDR3 sequences; roughly 17% of these occur just once. The ten largest clones represent roughly 7.8% of the sample.

Ficoll-Paque density gradient centrifugation was used to isolate PBMCs. This clonotype showed up just a few times. Its antigen is still unknown. The record has no base qualities; no much larger clone is one base away. Results the study describes overall, beyond this receptor: SARS-CoV-2 specificity of the second-wave clones peaking on day 37 was not confirmed. Contracting CD4+ clones were found mainly in CM and EM memory subsets, while CD8+ clones were enriched in EMRA. The study included only a couple of mild cases, and larger cohorts that include severe cases with pre-infection samples were judged to be necessary. Clones that contracted from day 15 to 85 showed balanced CD4/CD8 phenotypes, whereas a second wave of clones that expanded from day 15 to 37 leaned towards CD4+. The detection of some responding clones in pre-infection memory suggests that pre-existing cross-reactive memory T cells joined the SARS-CoV-2 response.

In this chain, TRBV12-3 or TRBV12-4 is recombined with TRBJ2-6; the D gene remains uncertain. This TCR was sampled from an adult woman who had mild COVID-19 (a few samples of this study predate the infection). The sample titles of this study are shuffled in the database, so cell type and time point are left out; the donor was told from shared clones. Sequenced input: PBMCs or a T cell subset sorted from them (not recorded which). The CDR3 is CASSPWGIGANVLTF. The nucleotides are TGTGCCAGCAGCCCTTGGGGTATCGGGGCCAACGTCCTGACTTTC.